A single sample gave rise to the 30 T cell receptor beta chains below, sequenced in a study of early T cells in non-severe SARS-CoV-2 infection (dated by TCRdb to the early 2020s). Libraries came from 5' RACE. These reads were obtained on a NextSeq 500. TCRdb reprocessing: public reads trimmed at Q25 with fastp, clones called with MiXCR, in-frame beta chains kept. CDR3 protein duplicates are merged, each entry listing the most common genes and DNA. A total of tens of thousands of distinct CDR3 sequences appear in this sample, roughly 5.3% of them only once. The ten largest make up 4.5% of the sample. Sequenced sample: whole blood. Source of these receptors: an adult who was a healthcare worker with PCR-confirmed SARS-CoV-2 infection or an uninfected control (not recorded which).

The table lists this clonotype with a few counts. The rearrangement joins TRBV10-1 to TRBJ1-1; no reliable D call. The CDR3 extends over 12 amino acids. The V and J ends lost 2 bases and 7 bases respectively, with 8 bases between them. The germline V gene encodes CDR1 WNHNN and CDR2 SYGVQD (reference sequence). The CDR3: CASSEEQIEAFF. CDR3 sequence (DNA): TGCGCCAGCAGTGAGGAGCAGATTGAAGCTTTCTTT.

This clonotype was seen a handful of times. The chain couples TRBV27 to TRBJ2-7; TRBD2 matches 12 bases. Germline-derived CDR1 and CDR2 are MNHEY and SMNVEV (reference sequence). V gave up 10 bases and J gave up 4 bases; unmatched junction bases: 20. This CDR3 region has 18 residues. CDR3 in DNA: TGTGCCACCTCCGGACTAGCGGGACATCCCTTCGGGAAATACGAGCAGTACTTC. It encodes CATSGLAGHPFGKYEQYF.

The V call is TRBV7-8, the J call TRBJ2-7; possibly TRBD1 for D (6 bases). Germline V CDR1 and CDR2: SGHVS, FQNEAQ. The CDR3 is 14 residues long. V shed 3 bases and J shed 10 bases, with 19 bases lying between them. CDR3 region: CASSFQGPSVGQYF. CDR3 DNA: TGTGCCAGCAGCTTCCAGGGGCCCTCGGTCGGACAGTACTTC.

This chain uses TRBV27 with TRBJ1-5; no clear D. Between the trimmed V and J ends, which lost 3 bases and 7 bases, there was a span of 7 bases. CDR3 length: 12 residues. Looked up from germline, CDR1 is MNHEY and CDR2 is SMNVEV (reference sequence). The CDR3 protein is CASSFVGQPQHF. The CDR3 nucleotides are TGTGCCAGCAGTTTTGTCGGGCAGCCCCAGCATTTT.

In this sample, this clonotype turned up many times. This sequence joins TRBV29-1 and TRBJ2-3; 9 positions agree with TRBD2. Germline lookup yields CDR1 SQVTM and CDR2 ANQGSEA. Germline trimming cut 6 bases from V and 4 bases from J; bases unmatched to any gene: 5. This CDR3 region has 13 residues. The DNA for the CDR3 is TGCAGCGTGGGACTAGCTAGGGCAGATACGCAGTATTTT. This gives the protein CSVGLARADTQYF.

The chain couples TRBV29-1 to TRBJ2-3; maybe TRBD2 (5 bases). The CDR3 runs 13 residues. The germline V gene encodes CDR1 SQVTM and CDR2 ANQGSEA. V gave up 1 base and J gave up 6 bases, with 11 bases separating them. DNA of the CDR3: TGCAGCGTTGAAGCTGGGAGTAGGGATACGCAGTATTTT. Translated: CSVEAGSRDTQYF.

The V gene is TRBV7-9, the J gene TRBJ1-1; D possibly corresponds to TRBD1 (6 bases). Germline values: CDR1 SEHNR, CDR2 FQNEAQ (reference sequence). Trimming removed 8 bases from V and 3 bases from J, with 13 bases in between. The CDR3 consists of 13 residues. DNA of the CDR3: TGTGCCAGCTCGCAGGACAGCTACACTGAAGCTTTCTTT. Translating gives CASSQDSYTEAFF.

This clonotype was seen many times. The V call is TRBV18, the J call TRBJ1-4; TRBD1 matches 10 bases. V dropped 5 bases and J dropped 8; count of bases not matched to a gene: 5. The CDR3 is made up of 14 amino acids. Germline assignment: CDR1 KGHSH and CDR2 LQKENI. The CDR3 region has the DNA TGTGCCAGCTCATCCGACAGGGGGCAGGAAAAACTGTTTTTT. It is translated as CASSSDRGQEKLFF.

This clonotype appeared many times. The rearrangement uses TRBV19 and TRBJ1-5; D unclear. This CDR3 has 16 amino acids. Germline V gene sequence: CDR1 LNHDA, CDR2 SQIVND (reference sequence). V was clipped by 5 bases and J by 0 bases, with 14 bases between them. The CDR3 DNA follows: TGTGCCAGTAGTTCCCGGGTCGGGAATAGCAATCAGCCCCAGCATTTT. It translates to CASSSRVGNSNQPQHF.

This clonotype has more than one count but fewer than ten. The chain links TRBV20-1 to TRBJ2-3; D remains unclear. Deletions cut 5 bases from V and 5 bases from J, with 11 bases between. Germline-derived CDR1 and CDR2 are DFQATT and SNEGSKA (reference sequence). The length of the CDR3 is 12 residues. The CDR3 DNA follows: TGCAGTGCTTCCCGAAGCCGAGATACGCAGTATTTT. Translation gives CSASRSRDTQYF.

This clonotype has a count of ten or more. The rearrangement links TRBV7-9 to TRBJ1-6, with a tentative D call TRBD1 (5 bases). The CDR3 sequence is 14 residues long. V was trimmed by 5 bases and J by 10 bases, leaving 15 bases between them. CDR1 and CDR2 from the germline V gene are SEHNR and FQNEAQ (reference sequence). The CDR3 nucleotides are TGTGCCAGCAGCATACAGGCCTCAGGGTCACCCCTCCACTTT. Encoded protein: CASSIQASGSPLHF.

This clonotype was seen repeatedly, ten times or more. The chain uses TRBV28 and TRBJ2-7, with D possibly being TRBD2 (5 bases). Trimming stripped 10 bases from V and 0 bases from J, with 16 bases between. Germline values: CDR1 MDHEN, CDR2 SYDVKM. The CDR3 totals 14 residues. The chain's CDR3 is CATHGRTLSYEQYF. For the CDR3, the DNA is TGTGCCACCCACGGCAGGACTCTCTCCTACGAGCAGTACTTC.

This clonotype has a count of ten or more. CDR3 sequence reads: CAISVVPGGTGANVLTF. CDR3 DNA: TGTGCCATCAGTGTAGTACCCGGGGGAACTGGGGCCAACGTCCTGACTTTC. The chain is built from TRBV10-3 and TRBJ2-6, with D possibly being TRBD2 (6 bases). The CDR3 length is 17 residues. V lost 4 bases to trimming and J lost 2 bases, with 15 bases between them. CDR1 is ENHRY, CDR2 SYGVKD, per germline.

This clonotype was picked up many times. DNA of the CDR3: TGTGCCAGCAGTCCCGGGCCTGGACAGACCCAGTACTTC. Translated: CASSPGPGQTQYF. The rearrangement uses TRBV12-3 or TRBV12-4 and TRBJ2-5; D call uncertain. V shed 5 bases and J shed 6 bases, with 13 bases lying between them. The CDR3 sequence is 13 residues long.

There are many counts of this clonotype. The V and J genes are TRBV18 and TRBJ1-1; D unresolved. Trimming removed 3 bases at V and 4 bases at J, with 12 bases between. The germline V gene encodes CDR1 KGHSH and CDR2 LQKENI. CDR3 length equals 14 residues. In nucleotides, the CDR3 is TGTGCCAGCTCACCCACCGCGGAAAGCACTGAAGCTTTCTTT. It yields the protein CASSPTAESTEAFF.

Comments on this clonotype: A much larger clone lies a single base off, so this may be a read error. The V gene is TRBV29-1, the J gene TRBJ2-7, with 8 bases that match TRBD1. Trimming removed 5 bases from V and 6 bases from J; junction bases left unmatched: 12. The CDR3 sequence is 14 residues long. The germline CDR1 and CDR2 sequences are SQVTM and ANQGSEA. The CDR3 nucleotides are TGCAGCGTTACCCCGGGACAGGCTTCTTTCGAGCAGTACTTC. Translating gives CSVTPGQASFEQYF.

This clonotype was picked up many times. At one boundary the junction diverges from the germline segment, which might be a read error. The genes are TRBV7-7 and TRBJ2-3; D is undetermined. Germline-derived CDR1 and CDR2 are SSHAT and FNYEAQ (reference sequence). This CDR3 has 11 residues. CDR3 bases: TGTGCTAGCAGCTTATTCAATACGCAGTATTTT. Its translation is CASSLFNTQYF.

This clonotype has a count of ten or more. V is TRBV10-3 and J is TRBJ1-1; D gene uncertain. Trimming removed 5 bases from V and 1 base from J, with 8 bases in between. CDR3 length: 13 residues. Germline V gene lookup returns CDR1 ENHRY and CDR2 SYGVKD. CDR3 sequence reads: CAISTLGNTEAFF. Here the CDR3 DNA reads TGTGCCATCAGTACCTTGGGGAACACTGAAGCTTTCTTT.

This clonotype was picked up many times. The rearrangement uses TRBV12-5 and TRBJ2-7, with 7 positions matching TRBD1. The CDR3 runs 14 residues. The V gene's germline CDR1 is LGHNT and CDR2 FRNRAP. The trim removed 6 bases at V and 0 bases at J, leaving 5 bases unmatched. The CDR3 region is CASGTGRSSYEQYF. The CDR3 DNA sequence: TGTGCTAGTGGGACAGGGCGCAGCTCCTACGAGCAGTACTTC.

This clonotype has a count of ten or more. The chain recombines TRBV10-3 with TRBJ1-3; D is ambiguous. The CDR3 contains 14 residues. Deletions cut 7 bases from V and 0 bases from J, with 10 bases between. Germline V gene sequence: CDR1 ENHRY, CDR2 SYGVKD. The chain's CDR3 is CAIISGDSGNTIYF. CDR3 sequence (DNA): TGTGCCATCATTTCTGGGGACTCTGGAAACACCATATATTTT.

The sample holds a few counts of this clonotype. V gene TRBV12-3 or TRBV12-4 combines with J gene TRBJ2-1; a possible D gene is TRBD1 (6 bases). Trimming shortened V by 4 bases and J by 3 bases, and 13 bases separated the two germline ends. CDR3 length equals 15 residues. CDR3 in amino acids: CASSSRQDLYNEQFF. CDR3 DNA: TGTGCCAGCAGTTCCCGACAGGACCTCTACAATGAGCAGTTCTTC.

V gene TRBV20-1 combines with J gene TRBJ1-2; the match to TRBD1 covers 7 bases. In germline, CDR1 is DFQATT, CDR2 SNEGSKA (reference sequence). The CDR3 length is 12 residues. Trimming removed 6 bases from V and 3 bases from J; junction bases left unmatched: 4. The CDR3 region is CSARQGDYGYTF. The CDR3 coding sequence is TGCAGTGCCAGGCAGGGGGACTATGGCTACACCTTC.

The chain carries TRBV24-1 and TRBJ2-2; D might be TRBD1 or TRBD2, each matching 5 bases. The CDR3 has 17 amino acids. V dropped 3 bases and J dropped 7 bases, with 20 bases sitting between them. The germline V gene encodes CDR1 KGHDR and CDR2 SFDVKD. The CDR3 region has the DNA TGTGCCACCAGTGATACCGGGACCCTCCGGGGTGTCGGGGAGCTGTTTTTT. It yields the protein CATSDTGTLRGVGELFF.

This clonotype was seen ten or more times. The junction shows a germline mismatch at one end, possibly a read error. The V call is TRBV29-1, the J call TRBJ2-5; a weak D match, TRBD1 (6 bases). Germline V CDR1 and CDR2: SQVTM, ANQGSEA. The CDR3 runs to 13 residues. For the CDR3, the DNA is TGCAGCGTAGAAGGACAGCATCAAGAGACCCAGTACTTC. It is translated as CSVEGQHQETQYF.

This clonotype was observed at least ten times. This chain joins TRBV15 and TRBJ2-7; no reliable D call. This CDR3 is built from 13 residues. Germline assignment: CDR1 LNHNV and CDR2 YYDKDF (reference sequence). Trimming shortened V by 1 base and J by 6 bases, and 10 bases separated the two germline ends. For the CDR3, the DNA is TGTGCCACCAGCAGAGGGCCGCTCGCCGAGCAGTACTTC. It codes for CATSRGPLAEQYF.

The CDR3 DNA is TGTGCCAGCAGTTACGCGGGGGCTAACACCGGGGAGCTGTTTTTT. Protein product: CASSYAGANTGELFF. The chain joins TRBV6-6 to TRBJ2-2, with a possible D match to TRBD2 (7 bases). The CDR3 is 15 amino acids. The ends were cut back, 2 bases at V and 2 bases at J, with 9 bases in the middle. Germline V CDR1 and CDR2: MNHNY, SVGAGI (reference sequence).

The genes are TRBV2 and TRBJ2-7; a weak D match, TRBD2 (6 bases). Germline V gene sequence: CDR1 SNHLY, CDR2 FYNNEI. V lost 4 bases to trimming and J lost 6 bases, with 13 bases between them. The CDR3 covers 13 residues. CDR3 amino acids: CASSVRDSSEQYF. The CDR3 nucleotides read TGTGCCAGCAGTGTTAGGGACTCGTCCGAGCAGTACTTC.

This clonotype was found a few times. This chain links TRBV15 with TRBJ2-1, with TRBD1 matching 8 bases. Germline V gene sequence: CDR1 LNHNV, CDR2 YYDKDF (reference sequence). This CDR3 has 18 residues. J gave up 6 bases and V 0 bases, and 13 bases lay outside the gene matches. The CDR3 loop reads CATSRDRLMTGVLNEQFF. The DNA of the CDR3 is TGTGCCACCAGCAGAGATAGATTAATGACAGGGGTTCTCAATGAGCAGTTCTTC.

The chain has TRBV11-2 and TRBJ2-5, with 7 nucleotides matching TRBD2. The CDR3 length is 15 residues. Germline V gene lookup returns CDR1 SGHAT and CDR2 FQNNGV. V gave up 2 bases and J gave up 5 bases; unmatched junction bases: 8. The CDR3 protein is CASSLWRRAGETQYF. CDR3 sequence (DNA): TGTGCCAGCAGCTTATGGAGGCGAGCGGGGGAGACCCAGTACTTC. Combining the CDR3 with reference TRBV11-2 and TRBJ2-5 gives the whole variable domain EAGVAQSPRYKIIEKRQSVAFWCNPISGHATLYWYQQILGQGPKLLIQFQNNGVVDDSQLPKDRFSAERLKGVDSTLKIQPAKLEDSAVYLCASSLWRRAGETQYFGPGTRLLVL.

This clonotype was seen repeatedly, ten times or more. The chain links TRBV10-3 to TRBJ2-3; D gene ambiguous. Germline V lookup: CDR1 ENHRY, CDR2 SYGVKD. The CDR3 spans 14 residues. V was shortened by 0 bases and J by 3 bases, with 7 bases between the two germline ends. The CDR3 here is CAISESISTDTQYF. Here the CDR3 DNA reads TGTGCCATCAGTGAGTCGATTTCGACAGATACGCAGTATTTT.